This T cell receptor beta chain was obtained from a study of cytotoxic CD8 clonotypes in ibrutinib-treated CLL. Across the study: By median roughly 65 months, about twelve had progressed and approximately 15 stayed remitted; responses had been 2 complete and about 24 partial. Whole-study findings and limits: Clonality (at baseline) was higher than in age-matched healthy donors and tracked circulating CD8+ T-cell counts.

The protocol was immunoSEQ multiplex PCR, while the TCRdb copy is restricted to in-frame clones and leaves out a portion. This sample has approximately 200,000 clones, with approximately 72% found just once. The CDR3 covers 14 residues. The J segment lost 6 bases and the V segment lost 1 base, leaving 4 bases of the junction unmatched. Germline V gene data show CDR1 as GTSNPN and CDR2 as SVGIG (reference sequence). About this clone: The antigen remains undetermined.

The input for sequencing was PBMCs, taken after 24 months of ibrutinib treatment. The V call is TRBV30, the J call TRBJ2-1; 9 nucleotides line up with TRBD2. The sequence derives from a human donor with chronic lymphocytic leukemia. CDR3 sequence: CAWSGGRASNEQFF. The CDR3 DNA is TGTGCCTGGAGTGGCGGGAGGGCCTCCAATGAGCAGTTCTTC.